The rows below give T cell receptor beta chains drawn from one sample of a study of CD8 T cells in Susac syndrome. Each CDR3 protein gets one entry after TCRdb re-called the immunoSEQ multiplex PCR reads with MiXCR. This table has under 200,000 distinct CDR3 sequences, roughly 91% appearing once. Sequenced input: CD4+ T cells from PBMCs. The receptor source for this set is a human donor with Susac syndrome. Each CDR3 is given with its conserved first and last residue. D genes are given only for firm matches.

j_gene: TRBJ2-1; v_gene: TRBV27; d_gene: TRBD2; CDR3aa: CASSTGLAGLHEQFF
j_gene: TRBJ2-7; v_gene: TRBV18; d_gene: .; CDR3aa: CASSPGLTGQPYEQYF
j_gene: TRBJ1-4; v_gene: TRBV9; d_gene: TRBD1; CDR3aa: CASSVMGGTGGNEKLFF
j_gene: TRBJ2-7; v_gene: TRBV6-1; d_gene: TRBD2; CDR3aa: CASSDPVAGVKGSYEQYF
j_gene: TRBJ2-1; v_gene: TRBV4-1; d_gene: .; CDR3aa: CASSRTGIDSDEQFF
j_gene: TRBJ2-7; v_gene: TRBV5-1; d_gene: .; CDR3aa: CASSFVDYEQYF
j_gene: TRBJ2-3; v_gene: TRBV4-1; d_gene: TRBD2; CDR3aa: CASSLRDYSTDTQYF
j_gene: TRBJ1-2; v_gene: TRBV30; d_gene: .; CDR3aa: CAWSGAQTNYGYTF
j_gene: TRBJ1-5; v_gene: TRBV5-6; d_gene: TRBD1; CDR3aa: CASSNRGYNQPQHF
j_gene: TRBJ1-5; v_gene: TRBV5-1; d_gene: .; CDR3aa: CASSLEVDQPQHF
j_gene: TRBJ2-5; v_gene: TRBV6-5; d_gene: .; CDR3aa: CASSQDQGETQYF
j_gene: TRBJ2-3; v_gene: TRBV5-1; d_gene: TRBD2; CDR3aa: CASNLAGATDTQYF
j_gene: TRBJ2-3; v_gene: TRBV7-9; d_gene: TRBD2; CDR3aa: CASSLELAGVPGTDTQYF
j_gene: TRBJ2-3; v_gene: TRBV27; d_gene: .; CDR3aa: CASSPRVILSDTQYF
j_gene: TRBJ2-7; v_gene: TRBV6-5; d_gene: TRBD1; CDR3aa: CASSYNRDRVEQYF
j_gene: TRBJ1-4; v_gene: TRBV2; d_gene: .; CDR3aa: CASRTLNEKLFF
j_gene: TRBJ2-7; v_gene: TRBV12-3/TRBV12-4; d_gene: .; CDR3aa: CASSLVVVGEQYF
j_gene: TRBJ2-1; v_gene: TRBV3-1; d_gene: .; CDR3aa: CASSQAGGLNYNEQFF
j_gene: TRBJ2-7; v_gene: TRBV23-1; d_gene: TRBD1; CDR3aa: CASSQSTDRGSHYYEQYF
j_gene: TRBJ1-5; v_gene: TRBV19; d_gene: .; CDR3aa: CASSIDQGLNQPQHF
j_gene: TRBJ2-2; v_gene: TRBV5-1; d_gene: .; CDR3aa: CASSLVGAGELFF
j_gene: TRBJ2-7; v_gene: TRBV6-5; d_gene: TRBD1; CDR3aa: CASSYDRDRGEQYF
j_gene: TRBJ2-5; v_gene: TRBV7-2; d_gene: .; CDR3aa: CASSVIRQQETQYF
j_gene: TRBJ2-7; v_gene: TRBV2; d_gene: .; CDR3aa: CASSEWDEQYF
j_gene: TRBJ1-1; v_gene: TRBV3-1; d_gene: TRBD1; CDR3aa: CASSSTGGNTEAFF
j_gene: TRBJ2-1; v_gene: TRBV3-1; d_gene: TRBD2; CDR3aa: CASSQDRWSSGSFSDEQFF
j_gene: TRBJ2-7; v_gene: TRBV5-1; d_gene: TRBD1; CDR3aa: CASSLGGGLSYEQYF
j_gene: TRBJ1-2; v_gene: TRBV20-1; d_gene: .; CDR3aa: CSVTTQPVDGYTF
j_gene: TRBJ1-1; v_gene: TRBV5-1; d_gene: .; CDR3aa: CASSPTDRMNTEAFF
j_gene: TRBJ2-5; v_gene: TRBV3-1; d_gene: .; CDR3aa: CASSQPLQETQYF
j_gene: TRBJ2-7; v_gene: TRBV3-1; d_gene: .; CDR3aa: CASSSYGQPYEQYF
j_gene: TRBJ2-7; v_gene: TRBV6-2/TRBV6-3; d_gene: .; CDR3aa: CASRTAPLDEQYF
j_gene: TRBJ2-2; v_gene: TRBV11-2; d_gene: TRBD2; CDR3aa: CASSVLSGLAANTGELFF
j_gene: TRBJ1-1; v_gene: TRBV10-3; d_gene: .; CDR3aa: CAISEYTEAFF
j_gene: TRBJ2-7; v_gene: TRBV28; d_gene: TRBD1; CDR3aa: CASSLFGTGGDEQYF
j_gene: TRBJ2-5; v_gene: TRBV12-3/TRBV12-4; d_gene: .; CDR3aa: CASTQWVGRQETQYF
j_gene: TRBJ2-7; v_gene: TRBV6-1; d_gene: .; CDR3aa: CASSYTSRVQDEQYF
j_gene: TRBJ2-7; v_gene: TRBV20-1; d_gene: TRBD1; CDR3aa: CSAGQGVSHEQYF
j_gene: TRBJ1-2; v_gene: TRBV9; d_gene: .; CDR3aa: CASSARGQSYTF
j_gene: TRBJ1-1; v_gene: TRBV5-6; d_gene: .; CDR3aa: CASSLVQGWDTEAFF
j_gene: TRBJ2-1; v_gene: TRBV5-1; d_gene: TRBD2; CDR3aa: CASSSIGTSRANEQFF
j_gene: TRBJ2-7; v_gene: TRBV6-5; d_gene: TRBD2; CDR3aa: CASSYSGTSGYEQYF
j_gene: TRBJ1-1; v_gene: TRBV28; d_gene: .; CDR3aa: CASSALTEGAFF
j_gene: TRBJ2-7; v_gene: TRBV28; d_gene: TRBD2; CDR3aa: CASSPGLAGPPYEQYF
j_gene: TRBJ1-4; v_gene: TRBV11-2; d_gene: .; CDR3aa: CASSLSLRGNEKLFF
j_gene: TRBJ2-1; v_gene: TRBV7-7; d_gene: TRBD1; CDR3aa: CASSLTGAVYNEQFF
j_gene: TRBJ1-1; v_gene: TRBV20-1; d_gene: .; CDR3aa: CSARVAGWNTEAFF
j_gene: TRBJ2-7; v_gene: TRBV20-1; d_gene: TRBD2; CDR3aa: CSARKGTSGRSSEQYF
j_gene: TRBJ2-3; v_gene: TRBV29-1; d_gene: TRBD1; CDR3aa: CSVGGQGVSDTQYF
j_gene: TRBJ2-7; v_gene: TRBV6-5; d_gene: TRBD2; CDR3aa: CASSFQRGTFFYEQYF
j_gene: TRBJ1-2; v_gene: TRBV7-2; d_gene: .; CDR3aa: CASSLGPLQGYTF
j_gene: TRBJ1-1; v_gene: TRBV19; d_gene: .; CDR3aa: CASSGSMNTEAFF
j_gene: TRBJ2-5; v_gene: TRBV10-3; d_gene: .; CDR3aa: CAISASGGSQETQYF
j_gene: TRBJ2-6; v_gene: TRBV20-1; d_gene: .; CDR3aa: CSAPRQAPTNVLTF
j_gene: TRBJ1-5; v_gene: TRBV5-5; d_gene: TRBD1; CDR3aa: CASSRTGNNQPQHF
j_gene: TRBJ1-1; v_gene: TRBV9; d_gene: TRBD1; CDR3aa: CASSAYPGQGSEAFF
j_gene: TRBJ2-7; v_gene: TRBV29-1; d_gene: .; CDR3aa: CSVSDNYEQYF